This T cell receptor beta chain was identified in a study of regulatory T cells in long-lasting Graves disease. The CDR3 is 12 residues long. Germline CDR1 reads MDHEN; CDR2 reads SYDVKM. The V and J ends lost 6 bases and 2 bases respectively, with 8 bases between them. Study results and limitations: TRBV28, TRBJ1-2 and TRBJ2-5 emerged as the favored segments in persistent disease.

This clonotype was detected ten times or more. Its specificity is not known. Arm-PCR with iRepertoire HTBI primers amplified the CDR3 regions for these TCR beta libraries. Authors' processing steps: Samples revealed 50 to 75 TRBV and some 15 TRBJ segments. TCRdb reprocessed the multiplex PCR reads with MiXCR, giving one entry per CDR3 protein. These V and J calls rely on TCRdb rather than the paper's analysis. This table has around 460,000 distinct CDR3 sequences, 20% to 25% appearing once. Time point denoted: persistent/refractory GD, antithyroid drugs over 5 years with positive TRAb. Scientists built the TCR library using RNA that was extracted from PBMCs. The diagnosis of Graves' disease used American Thyroid Association guidelines. Patients all came to the study from an endocrinology department in Xi'an, China.

The sequence came from a female donor with Graves disease. The material sequenced was peripheral blood mononuclear cells (PBMCs), taken when the disease was refractory, from a patient treated with antithyroid drugs. This sequence joins TRBV28 and TRBJ2-7, with D uncertain. Here the CDR3 DNA reads TGTGCCAGCAGATTACCACCCTACGAGCAGTACTTC. This codes for CASRLPPYEQYF.